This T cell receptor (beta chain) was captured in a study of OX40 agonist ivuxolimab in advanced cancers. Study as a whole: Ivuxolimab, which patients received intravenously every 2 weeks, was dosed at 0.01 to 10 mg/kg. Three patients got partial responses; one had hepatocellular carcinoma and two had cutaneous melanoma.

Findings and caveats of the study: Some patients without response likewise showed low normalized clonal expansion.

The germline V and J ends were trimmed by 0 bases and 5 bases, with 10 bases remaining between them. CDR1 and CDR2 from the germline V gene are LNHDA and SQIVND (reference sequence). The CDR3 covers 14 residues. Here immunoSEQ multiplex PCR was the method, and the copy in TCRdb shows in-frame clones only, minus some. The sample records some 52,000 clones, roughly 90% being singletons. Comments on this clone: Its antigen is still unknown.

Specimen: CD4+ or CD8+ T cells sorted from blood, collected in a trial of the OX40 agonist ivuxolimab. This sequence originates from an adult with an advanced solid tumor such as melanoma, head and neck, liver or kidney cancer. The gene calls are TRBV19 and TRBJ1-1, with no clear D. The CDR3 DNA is TGTGCCAGTAGTATAGAGTCCAGGTTTACTGAAGCTTTCTTT. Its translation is CASSIESRFTEAFF.